These 9 T cell receptor beta chains were all obtained from the same sample, sequenced in a study of blood T cell repertoires in COVID-19. Repertoires were generated with immunoSEQ multiplex PCR, while TCRdb's copy carries only in-frame clones and drops some. This sample has 200,000 to 250,000 clones, with roughly 90% found just once. The source material was peripheral blood. These TCRs come from a middle-aged man with COVID-19, enrolled during active disease.

The J gene is TRBJ1-4, the V gene TRBV6-5; 8 nucleotides match TRBD1. V shed 6 bases, J shed 8 bases, and the junction held 5 bases outside the gene matches. Germline-derived CDR1 and CDR2 are MNHEY and SVGAGI. The CDR3 contains 13 residues. CDR3: CASRTGGGEKLFF. CDR3 nucleotides: TGTGCCAGCAGAACAGGGGGGGGCGAAAAACTGTTTTTT.

This clone has only one observation. The chain recombines TRBV30 with TRBJ2-3; 9 bases line up with TRBD2. V lost 4 bases, J lost 5 bases, and 7 bases stayed unmatched. The CDR3 covers 14 residues. The germline CDR1 and CDR2 sequences are GTSNPN and SVGIG (reference sequence). The CDR3 loop reads CAWNGGRELDTQYF. For the CDR3, the DNA is TGTGCCTGGAACGGCGGGAGGGAGTTAGATACGCAGTATTTT. Looking up the rest from reference TRBV30 and TRBJ2-3 gives the full variable domain: SQTIHQWPATLVQPVGSPLSLECTVEGTSNPNLYWYRQAAGRGLQLLFYSVGIGQISSEVPQNLSASRPQDRQFILSSKKLLLSDSGFYLCAWNGGRELDTQYFGPGTRLTVL.

This chain links TRBV19 with TRBJ1-4; 9 bases agree with TRBD1. This CDR3 is built from 14 residues. Germline V CDR1 and CDR2: LNHDA, SQIVND (reference sequence). V lost 5 bases, J lost 5 bases, and 3 bases stayed unmatched. The CDR3 sequence: CASSDGTGNEKLFF. The CDR3, as DNA: TGTGCCAGTAGTGACGGGACAGGGAATGAAAAACTGTTTTTT.

The chain is built from TRBV27 and TRBJ1-1; D is unclear. Germline assignment: CDR1 MNHEY and CDR2 SMNVEV (reference sequence). The V end lost 3 bases, the J end lost 9 bases, and 14 bases lay between the germline ends. This CDR3 is built from 13 residues. CDR3 sequence (DNA): TGTGCCAGCAGTTTGGCGACTCTTACGCAAGCTTTCTTT. This sequence encodes CASSLATLTQAFF.

J is TRBJ2-3 and V is TRBV29-1; D is undetermined. The V and J ends lost 1 base and 7 bases respectively, with 15 bases between them. Per germline, CDR1 SQVTM and CDR2 ANQGSEA. The CDR3 is 14 residues long. CDR3 amino acids: CSVEGTGDRYTQYF. The CDR3, as DNA: TGCAGCGTTGAAGGCACGGGTGACCGGTATACGCAGTATTTT.

The chain has TRBV29-1 and TRBJ2-1; D remains ambiguous. The CDR3 covers 18 residues. Germline-derived CDR1 and CDR2 are SQVTM and ANQGSEA. The V end lost 0 bases, the J end lost 0 bases, and 18 bases lay between the germline ends. The CDR3 region is CSVEDYPSTGSSYNEQFF. Here the CDR3 DNA reads TGCAGCGTTGAAGATTATCCCTCGACTGGTAGCTCCTACAATGAGCAGTTCTTC.

V is TRBV21-1 and J is TRBJ1-2. TRBV21-1 represents a pseudogene. This CDR3 is built from 13 residues. The CDR3 DNA reads TGTGCCAGCAGGAGAGGGATCTGTCGGGGCTACACCTTC. Amino acid sequence: CASRRGICRGYTF.

There are a few counts of this clone. J is TRBJ1-5 and V is TRBV9; 10 bases match TRBD1. Looked up from germline, CDR1 is SGDLS and CDR2 is YYNGEE. The J segment lost 6 bases and the V segment lost 2 bases, leaving 5 bases of the junction unmatched. CDR3 length equals 15 residues. The CDR3 DNA is TGTGCCAGCAGCGTGGGACAGGGGATCGGTCAGCCCCAGCATTTT. This sequence encodes CASSVGQGIGQPQHF.

This clone has more than one count but fewer than ten. Other DNA sequences in this sample translate to the same CDR3. The chain uses TRBV5-1 and TRBJ2-3; possibly TRBD1 for D (6 bases). The CDR3 spans 15 residues. V dropped 0 bases and J dropped 0 bases, with 8 bases sitting between them. CDR1 SGHRS and CDR2 YFSETQ come from the germline V gene. The CDR3 coding sequence is TGCGCCAGCAGCTTGGGGACAGCTAGCACAGATACGCAGTATTTT. Its translation is CASSLGTASTDTQYF.